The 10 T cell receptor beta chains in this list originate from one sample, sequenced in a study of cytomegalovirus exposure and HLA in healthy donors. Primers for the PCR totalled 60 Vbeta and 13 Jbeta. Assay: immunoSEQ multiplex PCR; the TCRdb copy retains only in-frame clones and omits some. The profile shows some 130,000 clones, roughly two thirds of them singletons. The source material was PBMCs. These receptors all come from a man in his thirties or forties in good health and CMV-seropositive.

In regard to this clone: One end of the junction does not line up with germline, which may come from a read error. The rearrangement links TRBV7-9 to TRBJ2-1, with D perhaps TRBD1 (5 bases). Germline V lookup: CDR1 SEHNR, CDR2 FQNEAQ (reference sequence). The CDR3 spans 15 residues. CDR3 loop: CSSSLKGASYNEQFF. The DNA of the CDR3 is TGTTCCAGCAGCTTAAAAGGGGCATCCTACAATGAGCAGTTCTTC. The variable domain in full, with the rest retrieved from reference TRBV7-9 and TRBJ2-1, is DTGVSQNPRHKITKRGQNVTFRCDPISEHNRLYWYRQTLGQGPEFLTYFQNEAQLEKSRLLSDRFSAERPKGSFSTLEIQRTEQGDSAMYLCSSSLKGASYNEQFFGPGTRLTVL.

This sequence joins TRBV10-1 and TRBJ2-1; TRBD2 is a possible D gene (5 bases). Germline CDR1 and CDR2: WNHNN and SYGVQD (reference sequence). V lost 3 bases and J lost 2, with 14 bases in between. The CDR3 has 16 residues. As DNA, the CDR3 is TGCGCCAGCAGTGAAAATCCCCCGGGGACCTACAATGAGCAGTTCTTC. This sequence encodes CASSENPPGTYNEQFF.

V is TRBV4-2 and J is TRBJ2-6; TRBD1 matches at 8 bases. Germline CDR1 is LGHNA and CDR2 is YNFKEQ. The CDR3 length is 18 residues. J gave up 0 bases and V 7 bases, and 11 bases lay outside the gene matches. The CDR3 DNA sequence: TGTGCCAGCACCCTTCGGGACAGGATAAGCTCTGGGGCCAACGTCCTGACTTTC. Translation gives CASTLRDRISSGANVLTF.

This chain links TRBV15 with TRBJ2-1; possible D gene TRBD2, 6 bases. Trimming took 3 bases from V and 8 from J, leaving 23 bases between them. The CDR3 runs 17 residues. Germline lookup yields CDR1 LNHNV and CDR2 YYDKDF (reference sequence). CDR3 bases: TGTGCCACCAGCAGCGACGTTCCGGGACTGGGGAATTATGAGCAGTTCTTC. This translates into CATSSDVPGLGNYEQFF.

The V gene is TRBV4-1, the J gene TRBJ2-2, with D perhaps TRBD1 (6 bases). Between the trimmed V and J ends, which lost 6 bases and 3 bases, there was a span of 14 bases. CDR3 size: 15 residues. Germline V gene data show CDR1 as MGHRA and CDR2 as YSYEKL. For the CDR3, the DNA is TGCGCCAGCAGTCACAGGGTGATGGACACCGGGGAGCTGTTTTTT. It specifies CASSHRVMDTGELFF.

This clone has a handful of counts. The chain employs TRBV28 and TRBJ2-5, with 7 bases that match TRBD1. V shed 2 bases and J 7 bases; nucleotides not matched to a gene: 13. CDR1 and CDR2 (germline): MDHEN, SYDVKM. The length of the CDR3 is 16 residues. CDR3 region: CASSLGGQRQGGTQYF. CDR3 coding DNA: TGTGCCAGCAGTTTAGGGGGACAGAGACAAGGAGGGACCCAGTACTTC. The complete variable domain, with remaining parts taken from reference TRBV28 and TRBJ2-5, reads DVKVTQSSRYLVKRTGEKVFLECVQDMDHENMFWYRQDPGLGLRLIYFSYDVKMKEKGDIPEGYSVSREKKERFSLILESASTNQTSMYLCASSLGGQRQGGTQYFGPGTRLLVL.

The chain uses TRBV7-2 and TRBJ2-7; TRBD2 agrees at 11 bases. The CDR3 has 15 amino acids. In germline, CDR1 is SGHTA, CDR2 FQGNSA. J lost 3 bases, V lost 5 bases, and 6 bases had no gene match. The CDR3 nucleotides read TGTGCCAGCAGCATGACTAGCGGGAACCTCTACGAGCAGTACTTC. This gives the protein CASSMTSGNLYEQYF.

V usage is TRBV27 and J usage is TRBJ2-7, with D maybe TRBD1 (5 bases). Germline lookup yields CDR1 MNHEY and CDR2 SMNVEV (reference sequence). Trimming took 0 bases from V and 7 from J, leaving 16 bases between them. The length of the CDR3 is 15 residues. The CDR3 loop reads CASSLSSRAQWEQYF. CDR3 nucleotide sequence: TGTGCCAGCAGTTTATCGAGCAGGGCCCAGTGGGAGCAGTACTTC.

CDR3 residues: CASSMEEGAHLNEQFF. CDR3 coding DNA: TGTGCCAGCAGTATGGAGGAGGGGGCGCATCTGAATGAGCAGTTCTTC. V usage is TRBV27 and J usage is TRBJ2-1, with D tentatively TRBD1 (7 bases). The CDR3 totals 16 residues. V gave up 5 bases and J gave up 7 bases, with 21 bases separating them. The germline V gene has CDR1 MNHEY and CDR2 SMNVEV (reference sequence).

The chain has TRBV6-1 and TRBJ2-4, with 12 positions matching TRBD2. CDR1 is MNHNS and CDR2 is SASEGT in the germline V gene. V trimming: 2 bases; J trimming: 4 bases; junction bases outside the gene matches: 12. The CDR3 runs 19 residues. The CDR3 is CASSELGPLAGGPKNIQYF. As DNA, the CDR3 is TGTGCCAGCAGTGAATTGGGCCCCCTAGCGGGAGGGCCTAAAAACATTCAGTACTTC.